These T cell receptor beta chains were read from a single sample in a study of T-cell memory formation after mild COVID-19. From the 5' RACE reads, TCRdb called clonotypes with MiXCR, one entry per CDR3 protein. The sample carries about 610,000 distinct CDR3 sequences, 17% recorded once. The sample was PBMCs or a T cell subset sorted from them (not recorded which). The source of these receptors is an adult woman who had mild COVID-19 (a few samples of this study predate the infection). Cell type and time point are not known. Both conserved end residues are part of each CDR3. Fields, in order: V gene, J gene, D gene, clone size, CDR3 DNA, CDR3 protein. The D gene is left open where the match is weak. Some rows mark clone size as missing; the rest say once, few, many or name a class of expanded clone.

V gene: TRBV11-2; J gene: TRBJ2-1; D gene: .; clone size: .; CDR3 DNA: TGTGCCAGCAGCTCCGCTTACGACAATGAGCAGTTCTTC; CDR3 protein: CASSSAYDNEQFF
V gene: TRBV7-9; J gene: TRBJ2-1; D gene: TRBD2; clone size: few; CDR3 DNA: TGTGCCAGCAGCTTAGCGCGGAGGCTAGCGGGAGATTCGGACAATGAGCAGTTCTTC; CDR3 protein: CASSLARRLAGDSDNEQFF
V gene: TRBV5-1; J gene: TRBJ2-3; D gene: TRBD1; clone size: few; CDR3 DNA: TGCGCCAGCAGCTTGGAAGTGACAGGGACCACAGATACGCAGTATTTT; CDR3 protein: CASSLEVTGTTDTQYF
V gene: TRBV7-9; J gene: TRBJ2-1; D gene: TRBD2; clone size: .; CDR3 DNA: TGTGCCAGCAGATACGGGACTAGCGGGCGAGCCATTGAGCAGTTCTTC; CDR3 protein: CASRYGTSGRAIEQFF
V gene: TRBV12-3/TRBV12-4; J gene: TRBJ2-6; D gene: TRBD1; clone size: .; CDR3 DNA: TGTGCCAGCAGCTCGGGACAGGGCGGGGCCAACGTCCTGACTTTC; CDR3 protein: CASSSGQGGANVLTF
V gene: TRBV12-3/TRBV12-4; J gene: TRBJ1-5; D gene: TRBD1; clone size: .; CDR3 DNA: TGTGCCAGCAGTTTAGGACAGGGTCAGCATTTT; CDR3 protein: CASSLGQGQHF
V gene: TRBV12-3/TRBV12-4; J gene: TRBJ1-3; D gene: TRBD1; clone size: .; CDR3 DNA: TGTGCCAGCAGTCCCGGGTGGGTCAGGGGGAGAAACACCATATATTTT; CDR3 protein: CASSPGWVRGRNTIYF
V gene: TRBV20-1; J gene: TRBJ1-1; D gene: .; clone size: few; CDR3 DNA: TGCAGTGCTGACGGGGGGCGCAAGGACACTGAAGCTTTCTTT; CDR3 protein: CSADGGRKDTEAFF
V gene: TRBV20-1; J gene: TRBJ2-4; D gene: TRBD2; clone size: once; CDR3 DNA: TGCAGTGCTAGAGATCGGGGGGGTTATGATGGCAAAAACATTCAGTACTTC; CDR3 protein: CSARDRGGYDGKNIQYF
V gene: TRBV6-5; J gene: TRBJ1-2; D gene: TRBD1; clone size: few; CDR3 DNA: TGTGCCAGCAGCCCTCCAGGGGGGATATTTGGCTACACCTTC; CDR3 protein: CASSPPGGIFGYTF
V gene: TRBV7-6; J gene: TRBJ2-7; D gene: TRBD1; clone size: .; CDR3 DNA: TGTGCCAGCAGCCCGCTGGACAGGGGAAGTTCCTACGAGCAGTACTTC; CDR3 protein: CASSPLDRGSSYEQYF
V gene: TRBV7-2; J gene: TRBJ1-1; D gene: .; clone size: .; CDR3 DNA: TGTGCCAGCAGCTCCCCCTACGGGGCGAATGAAGCTTTCTTT; CDR3 protein: CASSSPYGANEAFF